This TCR beta chain was sequenced in a study of T cells in Graves' hyperthyroidism and ophthalmopathy (dated by TCRdb to between 2019 and 2020). For the study in its entirety: Peripheral blood was collected at initial diagnosis, before any treatment. For training and testing, the roughly 97 patients in the discovery cohort were randomly divided in a 7:3 ratio. In six Graves' hyperthyroidism patients, the study also compared T-cell repertoires from thyroid tissue with T-cell repertoires from blood. To identify TCR V-J signatures that set the groups apart, the researchers used a discovery cohort of roughly 100 patients, made up of under 45 with Graves' ophthalmopathy and 57 with stable Graves' hyperthyroidism. TCR Vbeta CDR3 sequencing of 135 peripheral blood samples (about 45 ophthalmopathy, 75 to 85 hyperthyroidism and roughly 17 progressor patients) is reported in the paper. After blood sampling, hyperthyroidism patients were treated with methimazole at a starting dose of 30 mg daily, and ophthalmopathy patients were treated with high-dose intravenous methylprednisolone. Prospective prediction of ophthalmopathy was tested in an independent validation cohort of fewer than 20 hyperthyroidism patients and 15 to 17 patients who later progressed to ophthalmopathy.

This clonotype was seen a handful of times. Its antigen remains unidentified. No per-base quality is available; no much larger clone lies one base away. The TCR beta CDR3 regions were amplified from RNA transcripts. The TCR CDR3 was subjected to a first round of RT-PCR using the HTBI primer set and the Qiagen OneStep RT-PCR kit. The libraries were constructed in a second round of multiplex PCR and then size-selected and purified. Paired-end sequencing of the libraries was performed with 100 bp reads on an Illumina HiSeq2000. Under the source paper's analysis protocol: SOAPnuke was used to process the raw data, throwing out any read that contained adapters or uncalled bases, had a mean Phred below 15, or lacked an exact constant-primer or identifier match. COPE v1.2.5 was used to merge high-quality paired reads, and clonotypes were defined as unique nucleotide sequences. MiTCR v1.1 was used to align clonotypes to the IMGT TRBV, TRBD and TRBJ reference segments. Analysis was restricted to V-J combinations with a frequency above 0.0001, which covered roughly 99% of repertoires. The TCS score was defined as the ratio of F50 (clonal expansion) to E x V (chaos), calculated using BLOSUM62-based TCRdist between CDR3 peptides within each V-J. Welch's t-statistics and random forest reduced fewer than 600 V-J features to 13, which were used in a naive Bayes classifier (R e1071). TCRdb trimmed public reads at Q25 via fastp, called clones via MiXCR and kept in-frame beta chains. Every CDR3 protein is listed once, alongside the most common genes and DNA of its rows. The V and J calls come from TCRdb's annotation, not from the publication. This sample lists about 340,000 distinct CDR3 sequences; 15% to 20% were detected once. Of the sample, around 54% falls within the top ten clones.

The paper's findings and limits, for the study overall: No statistical method was used to set the sample size in advance, and investigators knew the group allocation. Blood samples also contained most of the expanded thyroid clonotypes (frequency above 0.001), which suggests that blood repertoires may reflect thyroid immune responses. In validation, the model predicted progression to ophthalmopathy with around 71% sensitivity and around 72% specificity, a median of approximately 6.5 months before onset. A model built on a 13 V-J signature distinguished ophthalmopathy from stable hyperthyroidism, reaching around 87% sensitivity and about 81% specificity in cross-validation and 80%/75% in testing.

The germline V gene specifies KGHSH as CDR1 and LQKENI as CDR2. The CDR3 runs 13 residues from the cysteine to the phenylalanine. Just CDR3 DNA is preserved here, 39 bases in frame from base 1. Relative to germline, V is 3 bases shorter and J is 1 base shorter, with 4 bases between their ends. Stable Graves' hyperthyroidism was defined as no progression to ophthalmopathy during 18 months of follow-up. Hyperthyroidism patients were newly diagnosed, with disease duration under 2 months, and aged 18 to 65 years. The study excluded patients with uncontrolled infections, other autoimmune diseases, pregnancy or lactation. Diagnoses were based on clinical symptoms, serum thyroxine and TRAb, thyroid ultrasound and orbital computed tomography. PBMCs were separated from roughly 9.3 ml of fresh peripheral blood using Ficoll-Paque density gradient centrifugation. Trizol reagent was used to extract total RNA, and RNA quality was then checked on an Agilent 2100 Bioanalyzer.

The origin of this receptor is a woman between 50 and 59 years old with Graves' hyperthyroidism. The chain links TRBV18 with TRBJ1-3; the D gene is not confidently resolved. The sequencing sample was made of blood. The CDR3 amino acid sequence is: CASSPPSGNTIYF. In nucleotides, the sequence is TGTGCCAGCTCACCTCCGTCTGGAAACACCATATATTTT.